A selection of T cell receptor beta chains follows, all from one sample in a study of blood T cell repertoires in COVID-19. Clones were read by immunoSEQ multiplex PCR, and TCRdb kept only the in-frame ones, dropping some. Among about 62,000 clones, around 74% were seen once, and the ten largest hold 5.5% to 7%. Specimen: peripheral blood. These TCRs come from a woman in her 50s with active or convalescent COVID-19. Each CDR3 is given with its conserved first and last residue. D genes are given only for firm matches. Clone size is stated in some rows and not others, as once, few, many or a class when expanded.

d_call	v_call	cdr3_length	clone_size	j_call	cdr3_nt	cdr3_aa
TRBD1	TRBV2	13	NA	TRBJ1-2	TGTGCCAGCAGTGTTGACAGGGGAAATGGCTACACCTTC	CASSVDRGNGYTF
TRBD1	TRBV2	14	NA	TRBJ1-2	TGTGCCAGCAGTCCCATGGGGACAGTCGACGGCTACACCTTC	CASSPMGTVDGYTF
NA	TRBV12-3/TRBV12-4	13	NA	TRBJ2-5	TGTGCCAGCAATCGACAGAACCTGGAGACCCAGTACTTC	CASNRQNLETQYF
TRBD1	TRBV19	16	once	TRBJ1-2	TGTGCCAGTACCACACGTTGGACAGGGTGGACTGGTGGCTACACCTTC	CASTTRWTGWTGGYTF
NA	TRBV18	16	NA	TRBJ1-1	TGTGCCAGCTCACCACCGTTGGGTGGAGGGAACACTGAAGCTTTCTTT	CASSPPLGGGNTEAFF
NA	TRBV11-1	12	NA	TRBJ2-5	TGTGCCAGCAGCTTATCCGAAGAGACCCAGTACTTC	CASSLSEETQYF
NA	TRBV5-1	14	few	TRBJ2-1	TGCGCCAGCAGCTCCTGGTCGGAGAACAATGAGCAGTTCTTC	CASSSWSENNEQFF
NA	TRBV9	14	NA	TRBJ1-1	TGTGCCAGCAGCGTAGATCCAGGGGTAACTGAAGCTTTCTTT	CASSVDPGVTEAFF
NA	TRBV7-9	13	many	TRBJ2-1	TGTGCCAGCAGCCTCGGAGGGTGGAGTGAGCAGTTCTTC	CASSLGGWSEQFF
NA	TRBV2	15	NA	TRBJ1-2	TGTGCCACCACCGGGGGACGGCTAGCTAACTATGGCTACACCTTC	CATTGGRLANYGYTF
TRBD1	TRBV4-3	15	once	TRBJ1-2	TGCGCCAGCAGCCAAGACTCCGGGACAGGAGGAGGCTACACCTTC	CASSQDSGTGGGYTF
NA	TRBV6-4	15	NA	TRBJ2-2	TGTGCCAGCAGTGACAGTAGCAGGGGCACCGGGGAGCTGTTTTTT	CASSDSSRGTGELFF
NA	TRBV2	13	once	TRBJ1-4	TGTGCCAGCGAGGTTGAACCTAATGAAAAACTGTTTTTT	CASEVEPNEKLFF
NA	TRBV6-5	15	NA	TRBJ1-5	TGTGCCAGCAGCCCCAGGCCACAGGGCAATCAGCCCCAGCATTTT	CASSPRPQGNQPQHF
NA	TRBV7-2	14	NA	TRBJ2-7	TGTGCCAGCAGCCCGGGACTGCCCGCCTACGAGCAGTACTTC	CASSPGLPAYEQYF
NA	TRBV7-2	14	NA	TRBJ2-5	TGTGCCAGCAGCTTAGCGGGAGCGGGAGAGACCCAGTACTTC	CASSLAGAGETQYF
TRBD2	TRBV5-4	14	NA	TRBJ2-3	TGTGCCAGCAGCGGCCGGGACTACACAGATACGCAGTATTTT	CASSGRDYTDTQYF
TRBD1	TRBV11-2	14	NA	TRBJ1-5	TGTGCCAGCAGCCGCGGACAGGGTGAACAGCCCCAGCATTTT	CASSRGQGEQPQHF
NA	TRBV5-1	15	NA	TRBJ2-1	TGCGCCAGCAGCCGTTCAGGGGATAACTACAATGAGCAGTTCTTC	CASSRSGDNYNEQFF
TRBD2	TRBV4-3	16	medium-sized	TRBJ2-7	TGCGCCAGCAGCCAAGATCTGGCTAGCGGGAGATACGAGCAGTACTTC	CASSQDLASGRYEQYF
NA	TRBV5-6	18	NA	TRBJ2-5	TGTGCCAGCAGCTTGGTTTCGGCAGGGGCCTTACGGCAAGAGACCCAGTACTTC	CASSLVSAGALRQETQYF
NA	TRBV7-9	13	NA	TRBJ1-6	TGTGCCAGCAGCTTAGGGGGCCCTTCACCCCTCCACTTT	CASSLGGPSPLHF
NA	TRBV4-3	16	many	TRBJ2-2	TGCGCCAGCAGCCCCCTGGGGAGCGCGAACACCGGGGAGCTGTTTTTT	CASSPLGSANTGELFF
TRBD1	TRBV5-6	13	NA	TRBJ1-2	TGTGCCAGCAGCAGGGACAGGGGCCATGGCTACACCTTC	CASSRDRGHGYTF
TRBD1	TRBV5-1	12	NA	TRBJ1-2	TGCGCCAGCAGCTCACAGGGGGATGGCTACACCTTC	CASSSQGDGYTF
TRBD2	TRBV7-9	17	NA	TRBJ2-1	TGTGCCAGCAGCTACGGCCGTTCTAGCGGATTAAAGAATGAGCAGTTCTTC	CASSYGRSSGLKNEQFF
NA	TRBV2	14	NA	TRBJ2-1	TGTGCCAGCAGCGGCGACAGAACCATCAATGAGCAGTTCTTC	CASSGDRTINEQFF
TRBD2	TRBV18	15	NA	TRBJ2-3	TGTGCCAGCTCACCGCTAGCGGGGAGCACAGATACGCAGTATTTT	CASSPLAGSTDTQYF
TRBD1	TRBV7-2	16	NA	TRBJ2-2	TGTGCCAGCAGCTTAGCGTTACAGGGGGCAGGCGGGGAGCTGTTTTTT	CASSLALQGAGGELFF
NA	TRBV5-1	13	NA	TRBJ1-1	TGCGCCAGCAGCTACTTAATGAACACTGAAGCTTTCTTT	CASSYLMNTEAFF
TRBD2	TRBV11-2	15	NA	TRBJ2-1	TGTGCCAGCAGCCGGACTAGCGGGAGGGTAGGTGAGCAGTTCTTC	CASSRTSGRVGEQFF
TRBD2	TRBV11-3	15	NA	TRBJ2-1	TGTGCCAGCAGCTCTGGGACTAACTCCTACAATGAGCAGTTCTTC	CASSSGTNSYNEQFF
TRBD1	TRBV7-9	15	few	TRBJ2-7	TGTGCCAGCAGCTCCTTCGGGACAGGGAGAAACGAGCAGTACTTC	CASSSFGTGRNEQYF
TRBD2	TRBV7-2	15	once	TRBJ2-1	TGTGCCAGCAGCTTCGGGACTAGCGGGAGGGATGAGCAGTTCTTC	CASSFGTSGRDEQFF
NA	TRBV7-2	12	NA	TRBJ2-3	TGTGCCAGCAGGCGACAGAAACCAACGCAGTATTTT	CASRRQKPTQYF
NA	TRBV4-1	16	NA	TRBJ2-1	TGCGCCAGCAGCCAATCTCCCTATAGCTCCTACAATGAGCAGTTCTTC	CASSQSPYSSYNEQFF
NA	TRBV6-4	13	NA	TRBJ2-1	TGTGCCAGCAGTGATCAGGCTAACAATGAGCAGTTCTTC	CASSDQANNEQFF
TRBD1	TRBV6-5	15	NA	TRBJ1-2	TGTGCCAGCAGTCCCCGACAGGGGGCTTACTATGGCTACACCTTC	CASSPRQGAYYGYTF
TRBD1	TRBV7-9	16	NA	TRBJ2-2	TGTGCCAGCAGCTCATGGACAGGTCTAAACACCGGGGAGCTGTTTTTT	CASSSWTGLNTGELFF
TRBD2	TRBV7-2	16	NA	TRBJ2-1	TGTGCCAGCAGCTTAGTACTAGCGGGAGTTCGGAATGAGCAGTTCTTC	CASSLVLAGVRNEQFF
NA	TRBV7-9	12	NA	TRBJ1-2	TGTGCCAGCAGCTTATCGAACTATGGCTACACCTTC	CASSLSNYGYTF
TRBD1	TRBV9	16	NA	TRBJ1-1	TGTGCCAGCAGCGCCTGGCCAGGGACAGGGGGCACTGAAGCTTTCTTT	CASSAWPGTGGTEAFF
NA	TRBV5-6	15	few	TRBJ1-5	TGTGCCAGCAGCTTGGACTCAGGGCGCGGTCAGCCCCAGCATTTT	CASSLDSGRGQPQHF
TRBD2	TRBV3-1/TRBV3-2	15	NA	TRBJ2-5	TGTGCCAGCAGCCATGGCGCGGGAGGGAGGGAGACCCAGTACTTC	CASSHGAGGRETQYF
TRBD2	TRBV2	15	few	TRBJ2-1	TGTGCCAGCAGCGATAGACTAGCGGGGAAAAATGAGCAGTTCTTC	CASSDRLAGKNEQFF
TRBD1	TRBV5-1	14	NA	TRBJ1-1	TGCGCCAGCAGCCCCGGGACAGGAAACACTGAAGCTTTCTTT	CASSPGTGNTEAFF
NA	TRBV6-5	13	NA	TRBJ1-1	TGTGCCAGCGGCCGGGGGGAGGCCACTGAAGCTTTCTTT	CASGRGEATEAFF
NA	TRBV2	13	NA	TRBJ2-3	TGTGCCAGCGGCAGGGCACGCACAGATACGCAGTATTTT	CASGRARTDTQYF
NA	TRBV29-1	14	NA	TRBJ2-1	TGCAGCGTTATCCGGAGAAGCGGCAGAAATGAGCAGTTCTTC	CSVIRRSGRNEQFF
NA	TRBV7-2	13	NA	TRBJ1-2	TGTGCCAGCAGCTTAGCGCAGGCAGATGGCTACACCTTC	CASSLAQADGYTF